A selection of T cell receptor beta chains follows, all from one sample in a study of T cells in Graves' hyperthyroidism and ophthalmopathy. Each CDR3 protein gets one entry after TCRdb re-called the multiplex PCR reads with MiXCR. The sample carries about 350,000 distinct CDR3 sequences, about 14% recorded once. Sequencing was carried out using blood. These receptors were taken from a woman aged 30 to 39 with Graves' hyperthyroidism. Each CDR3 is given with its conserved first and last residue. A D gene is named only where the DNA matches it firmly. Part of the rows lack a size; the others show once, few, many or a class for expanded clones.

v_gene	abundance	d_gene	j_gene	CDR3nt	CDR3aa
TRBV24-1	.	.	TRBJ2-1	TGTGCCACCAGTGACTACCCTTCACCCCGCCCCGGGGGTGGGAATGAGCAGTTCTTC	CATSDYPSPRPGGGNEQFF
TRBV20-1	many	TRBD2	TRBJ2-1	TGCAGTGCCAAGGTGGGACTATACAATGAGCAGTTCTTC	CSAKVGLYNEQFF
TRBV20-1	many	TRBD1	TRBJ1-5	TGCAGTGCTAAGGGGGGACAGGGGGCGGGAGGAAGCAATCAGCCCCAGCATTTT	CSAKGGQGAGGSNQPQHF
TRBV6-4	.	TRBD1	TRBJ2-2	TGTGCCAGCAGTGCGACAGGGACGAACACCGGGGAGCTGTTTTTT	CASSATGTNTGELFF
TRBV19	many	TRBD1	TRBJ1-1	TGTGCCAGTAGTATAAACCGGGACAGCCAAGCTTTCTTT	CASSINRDSQAFF
TRBV4-1	few	.	TRBJ2-3	TGCGCCAGCAGTCTCGCACAGTTCAGAAATACGCAGTATTTT	CASSLAQFRNTQYF
TRBV30	few	.	TRBJ2-5	TGTGCCTGGAGTGCAGACGAGGGGACCCAGTACTTC	CAWSADEGTQYF
TRBV6-1	.	TRBD1	TRBJ1-5	TGTGCCAGCAGTGAAGTTGCCAGGGGGCTGCGGCCCCAGCATTTT	CASSEVARGLRPQHF
TRBV7-2	many	.	TRBJ1-3	TGTGCCAGCAGCCCAGCCTCCGACACTGGAAACACCATATATTTT	CASSPASDTGNTIYF
TRBV6-1	few	.	TRBJ2-2	TGTGCCAGCACTATTACCAATCGGGCCACCGGGGAGCTGTTTTTT	CASTITNRATGELFF
TRBV30	.	.	TRBJ2-5	TGTGCCTGGAGTGTCCCTGGGGTTGATGAGACCCAGTACTTC	CAWSVPGVDETQYF
TRBV7-8	few	TRBD1	TRBJ2-7	TGTGCCAGCAGCACAAAGACAGGGGTCGAGCAGTACTTC	CASSTKTGVEQYF
TRBV30	many	TRBD1	TRBJ1-1	TGTGCCTGGACAAGACAGGGAGGCACTGAAGCTTTCTTT	CAWTRQGGTEAFF
TRBV6-2/TRBV6-3	few	TRBD2	TRBJ2-2	TGTGCCAGCACTTGGGTAGCGGGCATCACCGGGGAGCTGTTTTTT	CASTWVAGITGELFF
TRBV3-1	.	TRBD2	TRBJ2-1	TGTGCCAGCAGCCAAGATTTGGTCGCGGGAGCCGGCCATGAGCAGTTCTTC	CASSQDLVAGAGHEQFF
TRBV7-6	many	.	TRBJ2-1	TGTGCCAGCAGCCTGAACACAGAGCAGTTCTTC	CASSLNTEQFF
TRBV18	.	.	TRBJ2-5	TGTGCCAGCTCACCGGACTCCGGGGAGACCCAGTACTTC	CASSPDSGETQYF
TRBV6-1	many	.	TRBJ1-1	TGTGCCAGCAGTTACGGAGGGTACACTGAAGCTTTCTTT	CASSYGGYTEAFF
TRBV11-2	many	.	TRBJ1-3	TGTGCCAGCAGCTTATTAGGAGGGGGCTCTGGAAACACCATATATTTT	CASSLLGGGSGNTIYF
TRBV11-2	.	TRBD1	TRBJ1-2	TGTGCCAGCAGCTTGGGACAGGGAGGAGGGAAACATAAGTCCGACTATGGCTACACCTTC	CASSLGQGGGKHKSDYGYTF
TRBV12-5	.	.	TRBJ2-1	TGTGCTAGTGCCCCGGAGGGGGGGTCCTACAATGAGCAGTTCTTC	CASAPEGGSYNEQFF
TRBV14	.	.	TRBJ2-7	TGTGCCAGCAGCCAAGATGTCGGATCGCCCAACGAGCAGTACTTC	CASSQDVGSPNEQYF
TRBV6-5	.	TRBD2	TRBJ2-5	TGTGCCAGCAGTTACACTAGACTAGCGGGAGGGGGATCCCAAGAGACCCAGTACTTC	CASSYTRLAGGGSQETQYF
TRBV6-2/TRBV6-3	.	.	TRBJ2-7	TGTGCCAGCAGGGAACGGTCCTACGAGCAGTACTTC	CASRERSYEQYF
TRBV11-2	.	.	TRBJ2-3	TGTGCCAGCAGCTTAGTGCCGGCTCACACAGATACGCAGTATTTT	CASSLVPAHTDTQYF
TRBV20-1	many	.	TRBJ2-2	TGCAGTGCTAGAGAAAGCCTTATGAACACCGGGGAGCTGTTTTTT	CSARESLMNTGELFF
TRBV12-3/TRBV12-4	many	.	TRBJ2-2	TGTGCCAGCCGATCAGGGGAGCTGTTTTTT	CASRSGELFF
TRBV28	many	.	TRBJ2-1	TGTGCTATCCGGGCGGCGGGATACAATGAGCAGTTCTTC	CAIRAAGYNEQFF
TRBV12-3/TRBV12-4	many	.	TRBJ2-5	TGTGCCAGCAGTCCAGCTTACGTGCCCCAGTACTTC	CASSPAYVPQYF
TRBV2	many	.	TRBJ2-1	TGTGCCAGCAGTGAGGTAGTGGCGTCCTACAATGAGCAGTTCTTC	CASSEVVASYNEQFF
TRBV4-2	.	TRBD1	TRBJ2-7	TGTGCCAGCAGCCAAGCAGGGACAGGGTCCTACGAGCAGTACTTC	CASSQAGTGSYEQYF
TRBV28	.	.	TRBJ2-1	TGTGCCACCTTAGGGGGGGGAGCCTACAATGAGCAGTTCTTC	CATLGGGAYNEQFF
TRBV5-1	.	.	TRBJ2-2	TGCGCCAGCAGCTTCCGACTAGACGGGGAGCTGTTTTTT	CASSFRLDGELFF
TRBV7-8	many	.	TRBJ2-7	TGTGCCAGCGAGCTTCGGGCTGACGAGCAGTACTTC	CASELRADEQYF
TRBV3-1	many	.	TRBJ2-5	TGTGCCAGCAGCCGACTAGACCAAGAGACCCAGTACTTC	CASSRLDQETQYF
TRBV11-2	many	.	TRBJ1-1	TGTGCCAGCAGCTTAGTCTTCCGGGAGGAAGCTTTCTTT	CASSLVFREEAFF
TRBV4-1	.	.	TRBJ2-1	TGCGCCAGCAGCCAGACGTCTAGCGAACCCTACAATGAGCAGTTCTTC	CASSQTSSEPYNEQFF
TRBV2	many	TRBD2	TRBJ2-1	TGTGCCAGCAGTGAAATGGGACTAGCGGGAGGTGACCTCTTCGGTGAGCAGTTCTTC	CASSEMGLAGGDLFGEQFF
TRBV2	many	TRBD2	TRBJ2-1	TGTGCCAGCAGGATCAAGGGGGTAGCGGGAAGGGATGAGCAGTTCTTC	CASRIKGVAGRDEQFF
TRBV27	many	.	TRBJ2-7	TGTGCCAGCAGTCCCTCGACTAGTGTCTACGAGCAGTACTTC	CASSPSTSVYEQYF
TRBV20-1	many	.	TRBJ1-2	TGCAGTGCTCAGAAGGTGGACCGTCATCTCTATGGCTACACCTTC	CSAQKVDRHLYGYTF